The rows below give T cell receptor beta chains drawn from one sample of a study of neurological immune-mediated disorders. TCRdb used MiXCR to reprocess the 5' RACE reads, holding one entry per CDR3 protein. The table lists about 120,000 distinct CDR3 sequences, roughly 3.2% of them singletons, with over 1% in the top ten. Sequenced: PBMCs. The source of these receptors is a woman aged 25 to 39 with multiple sclerosis. Both conserved end residues are trimmed from each CDR3. Some rows have no size entry. The others give once, few or many, or a class for an expanded clone.

abundance,j_gene,v_gene,CDR3aa
many,TRBJ1-1,TRBV7-9,ASSLTRNTEAF
many,TRBJ2-2,TRBV29-1,SGGRRDTGELF
many,TRBJ2-5,TRBV12-3/TRBV12-4,ASSPRTGQETQY
many,TRBJ2-1,TRBV3-1,ASSRLAGGPNNEQF
NA,TRBJ1-1,TRBV18,ASSGSPDTEAF
few,TRBJ1-2,TRBV20-1,SVRGPDSFYGYT
many,TRBJ2-1,TRBV20-1,SARDFRGVGNEQF
many,TRBJ2-1,TRBV20-1,SATGTRGNEQF
many,TRBJ1-2,TRBV7-2,ASALSAITYGYT
many,TRBJ1-4,TRBV9,ASSADHGGEKLF
many,TRBJ2-3,TRBV20-1,SAGALAGATDTQY
few,TRBJ2-2,TRBV7-6,ASSSSGYTGELF
many,TRBJ2-6,TRBV12-3/TRBV12-4,ASAPSPNVLT